One T cell receptor beta chain is described in this entry. No antigen is known for it. Per-base qualities were not stored, and no clone one base away is much larger. This record comes from a study of blood T cell repertoires in COVID-19 (dated by TCRdb to 2020 to 2022). A note on the overall study: Samples covering the acute and convalescent phases of COVID-19 were provided by collaborators in the United States, Italy and Spain. The material from the prospective study consisted of cDNA or gDNA derived from T cells, B-cell-depleted T cells, or PBMCs. Deeply sampled blood TCRbeta repertoires from subjects exposed to, actively infected with, or recovered from COVID-19 were included in the dataset. A freely available public database, intended as a resource for researchers studying the immune response to SARS-CoV-2, is where the repertoires were released. Samples were obtained from the ongoing ImmuneRACE study (first 160 participants) and from over 1,000 subjects provided by 6 global collaborators. Nearly every sample came with metadata listing a de-identified subject ID, COVID-19 status, age in years and sex. HLA class I and class II types, where available, came from metadata supplied by the sample provider rather than from assay-based typing. Results and caveats for the whole study, not just this receptor: The amount of clinical and demographic metadata varied by source and participant and was provided uncurated.

Taken from the germline V gene (reference sequence), the CDR1 and CDR2 loops are SEHNR and FQNEAQ. Reading from cysteine to phenylalanine, the CDR3 counts 19 amino acids. Solely the CDR3 DNA is kept, with 57 bases framed from the first base. The junction shows trimming of 5 bases on V and 2 bases on J, and the gene matches do not reach 20 bases of it. Participants in the prospective study were enrolled through a virtual design, were aged roughly 18 to 100 years, and lived in 24 United States geographic areas. In the prospective study, participants were assigned to cohorts based on the clinical history participants reported in a screening survey and a study questionnaire. Recovered participants in ImmuneRACE Cohort 3 were defined by two consecutive negative NP/OP PCR tests, clearance by a healthcare professional, or resolution of symptoms. In the prospective study, mobile phlebotomists collected whole blood, serum and a nasopharyngeal or oropharyngeal swab from each participant. Over an approximately two-month period, participants in the prospective study had the option of providing additional blood draws and questionnaires. Before DNA extraction, blood samples from the prospective study were shipped at room temperature or frozen.

The immunoSEQ Assay, a bias-controlled multiplex PCR, was used to amplify TCRbeta CDR3 regions from genomic DNA. The original pipeline was this. The number of nucleated cells in each sample was estimated from the amplification of reference gene primers within the assay. To quantify the absolute abundance of each unique TCRbeta CDR3 rearrangement, sequence reads were collapsed and filtered. For each sample, productive Simpson clonality was calculated as the square root of Simpson's diversity index across productive rearrangements. Held by TCRdb, this immuneACCESS table contains in-frame sequences only and omits some clones. Under half of the omission traces to an unresolved V gene where checked; the cause of the rest is unknown. D and trimming come from the DNA, and the V and J calls and clone size come from that table. This sample comprises hundreds of thousands of clones, roughly 88% of them detected only once. Around 1.9% of the sample belongs to the ten largest clones.

Rearrangement joined TRBV7-9 to TRBJ1-2; 7 of the junction bases match TRBD1. Material for sequencing was PBMCs or T cells enriched from blood (not recorded which). The receptor was isolated from a woman aged 45-65 years who had recovered from COVID-19. In nucleotide form, the sequence is TGTGCCAGCAGCCCCGGGGGGGGGACAGCCCGACCCAAGAACTATGGCTACACCTTC. This is translated as CASSPGGGTARPKNYGYTF.